Listed here is a single TCR beta chain. The table lists this clonotype with a few counts. It lacks a known antigen. Per-nucleotide qualities are absent, and no much larger clonotype sits a single base away. This record comes from a study of blood T cells in healthy people across ages (dated by TCRdb to between 2014 and 2016). At the level of the whole study: In model experiments, template switching captured roughly one uniquely barcoded TCR beta cDNA molecule for every two T cells. The study measured age-related changes in TCR beta repertoire diversity using deep sequencing normalized with unique cDNA molecular identifiers. The donors were divided into four age groups: young (average about 15 years), middle-aged (about 39), aged (roughly 60) and long-lived (nearly 85). To avoid experimental bias, donors of different ages were randomly spread across the sequencing lanes. Two additional independent replicas of 1 million unique cDNA reads from the same blood draw were analyzed for two donors (one aged 18 to 30 and one aged 80 or older).

Donors were 35 to 40 systemically healthy Caucasian individuals from Russia aged roughly 6 to 100 years. Approximately 10 milliliters of peripheral blood were collected from each donor into EDTA-treated Vacutainer tubes. Ficoll-Paque density-gradient centrifugation was used to isolate PBMCs, with at least 6 million per sample. Total RNA, at least 6 micrograms per sample, was extracted from PBMCs with Trizol reagent. For every donor, an aliquot of PBMCs went through flow cytometry to measure the percentages of naive CD45RAhigh/CD27high T cells. Library preparation used 5' RACE. Data came from an Illumina HiSeq 2500. A second PCR of roughly 7 to 11 cycles was run with a J-beta primer mix and a sample-barcoded 5' primer. A template-switch 5' adaptor carrying 12 random nucleotides introduced a unique molecular identifier onto each TCR beta cDNA molecule. Each sample yielded at least 2.5 million CDR3-containing paired-end reads. All of the RNA was converted into first-strand cDNA using the Mint cDNA synthesis kit, with a TRBC-specific oligonucleotide serving as the primer. Following uracil-DNA glycosylase treatment, all cDNA underwent a first 18-cycle PCR with the universal primers M1SS and BC2_uni_R. In the original analysis: For normalization, 1 million high-quality reads were randomly selected from each sample, with every read carrying a distinct molecular identifier. Instead of being binned into consensus sequences, reads that shared molecular identifiers were thrown out. MiTCR, set to a Q25 quality threshold and the strictest error-elimination algorithm, was used for CDR3 identification, clonotype clustering and error correction. A nonparametric unseen species model with Euler transformation was used to estimate lower-bound total TCR beta diversity. TCRdb reworked the public reads: Q25 trimming with fastp, MiXCR clone assembly, productive beta chains retained. CDR3 protein sequences are deduplicated, and each keeps its most common genes and DNA. The V and J calls come from TCRdb's annotation, not from the publication. Counted in this sample were 550,000 to 600,000 distinct CDR3 sequences; around 48% of them appeared once. The ten largest make up 20% to 25% of the sample.

General study outcomes and caveats: Compared with the aged group, the long-lived group had more naive CD4+ T cells, fewer expanded clones and increased TCR diversity, a pattern suggesting age selection. Because profiling used bulk unsorted PBMCs, naive and antigen-experienced compartments could not be compared conclusively. Total diversity estimates from one million sequenced T cells were considered lower bounds and underestimates. There was a strong correlation between observed TCR beta diversity and the percentage of naive T cells measured by flow cytometry. Because the CMV infection status of the donors was unknown, age-related changes in expanded clonotypes may potentially have been confounded. As age increased, observed TCR beta diversity per million T cells dropped in a roughly linear way, and a significant reduction was already evident by age about 36.

The clonotype was recovered from an elderly man in good health. Sequenced input: blood.

The sequence in DNA is TGCGCCAGCAGCTTGGGGACTAGCGGGAGTCGAGATACGCAGTATTTT. This is translated as CASSLGTSGSRDTQYF. The chain employs TRBV5-1 and TRBJ2-3; 13 central bases correspond to TRBD2. The junction shows trimming of 0 bases on V and 5 bases on J, and the gene matches do not reach 3 bases of it. The germline V gene encodes CDR1 SGHRS and CDR2 YFSETQ. The CDR3 covers 16 residues, taking in both the cysteine and the phenylalanine. Of the read, only the CDR3 DNA is kept; its 48 bases are in frame from base 1.